Below, 15 T cell receptor beta chains from the same sample are listed, as sequenced in a study of OX40 agonist ivuxolimab in advanced cancers. Repertoires were generated with immunoSEQ multiplex PCR, while TCRdb's copy carries only in-frame clones and drops some. Of about 58,000 clones detected, 80% to 90% appear once; the ten largest clones hold under 4%. Source: CD4+ or CD8+ T cells sorted from blood, taken in a trial of the OX40 agonist ivuxolimab. The source of these receptors is an adult with an advanced solid tumor such as melanoma, head and neck, liver or kidney cancer.

The CDR3 DNA follows: TGTGCCAGTAGTCCAAGGACAGTCTACGAGCAGTACTTC. Its translation: CASSPRTVYEQYF. This chain links TRBV19 with TRBJ2-5, with D perhaps TRBD1 (6 bases). Judging by the DNA end, TRBJ2-7 fits better; the J call may be wrong. CDR1 LNHDA and CDR2 SQIVND come from the germline V gene (reference sequence). The CDR3 runs to 13 residues.

The V call is TRBV27, the J call TRBJ1-4; the D is unclear. The V and J ends lost 5 bases and 0 bases respectively, with 7 bases between them. Germline V lookup: CDR1 MNHEY, CDR2 SMNVEV (reference sequence). This CDR3 has 14 residues. This CDR3 reads CASSAVPTNEKLFF. The CDR3 DNA sequence: TGTGCCAGCAGTGCAGTCCCAACTAATGAAAAACTGTTTTTT.

The chain is built from TRBV16 and TRBJ2-7; 10 bases map to TRBD2. The CDR3 is 14 amino acids. Germline loops: CDR1 KGHSY, CDR2 FQNENV. V was clipped by 2 bases and J by 4 bases; unmatched bases: 2. Here the CDR3 DNA reads TGTGCCAGCAGCCAACAACTAGCGGGGTACGAGCAGTACTTC. Residues: CASSQQLAGYEQYF.

The V call is TRBV4-1, the J call TRBJ2-4; TRBD2 might be the D (6 bases). This CDR3 is built from 18 residues. The germline V and J ends were trimmed by 6 bases and 2 bases, with 23 bases remaining between them. CDR1 is MGHRA, CDR2 YSYEKL, per germline. For the CDR3, the DNA is TGCGCCAGCAGACCTCCTAACGGGGGTTTTTGGACCAAAAACATTCAGTACTTC. Protein product: CASRPPNGGFWTKNIQYF.

V gene TRBV6-6 combines with J gene TRBJ2-7; 8 nucleotides agree with TRBD2. In germline, CDR1 is MNHNY, CDR2 SVGAGI (reference sequence). The CDR3 extends over 14 amino acids. The junction had 9 bases not matched to a gene; V was cut back by 8 bases and J by 3 bases. CDR3 bases: TGTGCCAGCTCCAGTCGGGAGGGAGTCTACGAGCAGTACTTC. Translating gives CASSSREGVYEQYF.

V is TRBV19 and J is TRBJ1-3; 7 bases line up with TRBD1. Germline CDR1 LNHDA, CDR2 SQIVND (reference sequence). Trimming cost V 4 bases and J 0 bases; bases outside gene matches: 9. The CDR3 is 17 amino acids. The CDR3 DNA follows: TGTGCCAGTAGTAGACGGACAGGCAGTCCCTCTGGAAACACCATATATTTT. Protein sequence: CASSRRTGSPSGNTIYF.

The chain joins TRBV28 to TRBJ2-3, with 8 bases lining up with TRBD2. The CDR3 is 15 residues long. V shed 5 bases and J 1 base; nucleotides not matched to a gene: 5. Germline loops: CDR1 MDHEN, CDR2 SYDVKM. CDR3 coding DNA: TGTGCCAGCAGTCCTCCGGGAGGGGGCACAGATACGCAGTATTTT. Protein product: CASSPPGGGTDTQYF.

The rearrangement uses TRBV5-1 and TRBJ2-3; the match to TRBD1 covers 9 bases. V gave up 7 bases and J gave up 1 base; unmatched junction bases: 1. The CDR3 is made up of 13 amino acids. Germline lookup yields CDR1 SGHRS and CDR2 YFSETQ. The CDR3 loop is CASRDRGTDTQYF. The DNA of the CDR3 is TGCGCCAGCCGGGACAGGGGCACAGATACGCAGTATTTT.

The genes are TRBV10-1 and TRBJ2-7; 10 bases align to TRBD2. CDR1 and CDR2 (germline): WNHNN, SYGVQD (reference sequence). The CDR3 extends over 15 amino acids. V shed 4 bases and J 6 bases; nucleotides not matched to a gene: 9. The CDR3 DNA reads TGCGCCAGCAGTGCCTTCCTAGCGGGAGTTGGCGAGCAGTACTTC. Protein sequence: CASSAFLAGVGEQYF.

This chain connects TRBV19 to TRBJ2-1, with 10 bases aligning to TRBD2. The CDR3 consists of 15 residues. Per the germline V gene, CDR1 is LNHDA and CDR2 is SQIVND (reference sequence). V dropped 3 bases and J dropped 7; count of bases not matched to a gene: 6. The CDR3 bases are TGTGCCAGTAGTATCCTAGCGGGAGTAGGTAATGAGCAGTTCTTC. Translating it yields CASSILAGVGNEQFF.

The chain couples TRBV5-1 to TRBJ1-5, with a possible D match to TRBD1 (5 bases). This CDR3 region has 15 residues. V was shortened by 4 bases and J by 4 bases, with 15 bases between the two germline ends. Germline CDR1 reads SGHRS; CDR2 reads YFSETQ. This CDR3 is CASSLDGTENQPQHF. In DNA, the CDR3 is TGCGCCAGCAGCCTGGACGGGACGGAAAATCAGCCCCAGCATTTT.

The rearrangement links TRBV2 to TRBJ2-5; D might be TRBD1 (6 bases). This CDR3 comprises 11 residues. From germline, CDR1 is SNHLY and CDR2 FYNNEI. V was pared by 5 bases and J by 7 bases, with 8 bases between. In DNA, the CDR3 is TGTGCCAGCAGTCTAGGGGGGACCCAGTACTTC. This translates into CASSLGGTQYF.

This clone was detected only once. V usage is TRBV7-2 and J usage is TRBJ1-3; D ambiguous. The germline CDR1 and CDR2 sequences are SGHTA and FQGNSA. V was clipped by 4 bases and J by 3 bases, with 7 bases between them. The CDR3 runs to 13 residues. CDR3 bases: TGTGCCAGCAGCTCAACCATTGGAAACACCATATATTTT. It specifies CASSSTIGNTIYF.

This clone was counted a single time. The V gene is TRBV11-1, the J gene TRBJ2-7, with D uncertain. Trimming cost V 2 bases and J 0 bases, with 11 bases left between them. Per germline, CDR1 SGHAT and CDR2 FQDESV (reference sequence). The CDR3 is made up of 15 amino acids. The CDR3 region is CASSLNLANSYEQYF. The CDR3 DNA follows: TGTGCCAGCAGCTTAAATCTCGCGAACTCCTACGAGCAGTACTTC.

The V and J genes are TRBV5-1 and TRBJ1-6; 7 bases align to TRBD1. With V trimmed by 2 bases and J by 8 bases, 10 bases remained unmatched. CDR3 length: 16 amino acids. Germline assignment: CDR1 SGHRS and CDR2 YFSETQ. As DNA, the CDR3 is TGCGCCAGCAGCTTATTTTGGGGAACAGGGGATTCACCCCTCCACTTT. It encodes CASSLFWGTGDSPLHF.